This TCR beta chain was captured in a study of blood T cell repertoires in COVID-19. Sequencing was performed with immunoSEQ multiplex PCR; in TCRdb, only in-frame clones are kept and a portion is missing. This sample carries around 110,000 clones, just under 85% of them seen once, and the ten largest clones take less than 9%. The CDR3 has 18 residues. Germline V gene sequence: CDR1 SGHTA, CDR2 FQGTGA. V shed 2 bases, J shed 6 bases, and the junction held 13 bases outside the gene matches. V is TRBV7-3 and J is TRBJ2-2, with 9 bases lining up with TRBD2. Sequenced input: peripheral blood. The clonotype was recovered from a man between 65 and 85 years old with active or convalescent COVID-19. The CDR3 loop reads CASSLHYNGGRESGELFF. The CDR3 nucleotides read TGTGCCAGCAGCTTACACTATAACGGCGGGAGGGAATCCGGGGAGCTGTTTTTT. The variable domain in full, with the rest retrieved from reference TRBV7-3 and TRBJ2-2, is GAGVSQTPSNKVTEKGKYVELRCDPISGHTALYWYRQSLGQGPEFLIYFQGTGAADDSGLPNDRFFAVRPEGSVSTLKIQRTERGDSAVYLCASSLHYNGGRESGELFFGEGSRLTVL.